The 14 T cell receptor beta chains below all came from one sample that was sequenced in a study of T-cell reconstitution after alpha-beta-depleted transplantation in children. A TCRbeta library incorporating unique molecular identifiers was prepared. TCRdb reprocessed the PCR reads via MiXCR and lists one record per CDR3 protein. The table records approximately 300,000 distinct CDR3 sequences, 10% of them present only once. Sample: PBMCs, taken before TCRalphabeta/CD19-depleted stem cell transplant. The receptors derive from a boy less than two years old with acute myeloid leukemia, due to receive a stem cell transplant.

This clonotype was detected many times. The chain links TRBV20-1 to TRBJ2-3, with D possibly TRBD2 on 6 matching bases. Germline V gene lookup returns CDR1 DFQATT and CDR2 SNEGSKA (reference sequence). The CDR3 has 14 residues. V was pared by 0 bases and J by 2 bases, with 9 bases between. CDR3 sequence reads: CSARDGGNTDTQYF. The CDR3 region has the DNA TGCAGTGCTAGAGACGGAGGGAACACAGATACGCAGTATTTT.

The rearrangement uses TRBV12-5 and TRBJ1-5; TRBD1 aligns across 8 bases. J was trimmed by 7 bases and V by 1 base; bases with no gene match: 6. CDR1 is LGHNT and CDR2 is FRNRAP in the germline V gene. CDR3 size: 15 residues. CDR3 sequence: CASGLGPGGGQPQHF. CDR3 DNA sequence: TGTGCTAGTGGTTTGGGTCCAGGGGGCGGCCAGCCCCAGCATTTT.

This clonotype was counted many times. This chain joins TRBV13 and TRBJ1-1; no clear D gene. The CDR3 consists of 14 residues. Trimming cost V 3 bases and J 1 base, with 9 bases left between them. The germline gives CDR1 PRHDT, CDR2 FYEKMQ (reference sequence). The CDR3: CASSLAGGNTEAFF. DNA for the CDR3: TGTGCCAGCAGCTTGGCGGGAGGGAACACTGAAGCTTTCTTT. Based on the CDR3 plus reference TRBV13 and TRBJ1-1, the full variable domain is AAGVIQSPRHLIKEKRETATLKCYPIPRHDTVYWYQQGPGQDPQFLISFYEKMQSDKGSIPDRFSAQQFSDYHSELNMSSLELGDSALYFCASSLAGGNTEAFFGQGTRLTVV.

In this sample, this clonotype turned up many times. The chain joins TRBV25-1 to TRBJ2-7; D gene ambiguous. This CDR3 comprises 10 residues. V lost 2 bases, J lost 7 bases, and 3 bases lay in between. CDR1 is MGHDK, CDR2 SYGVNS, per germline. The CDR3 is CASSEGEQYF. For the CDR3, the DNA is TGTGCCAGCAGTGAAGGGGAGCAGTACTTC.

This clonotype occurred many times. V is TRBV5-1 and J is TRBJ2-2, with D uncertain. CDR1 and CDR2 from the germline V gene are SGHRS and YFSETQ. The CDR3 totals 16 residues. V lost 4 bases and J 2 bases, leaving 15 bases between the germline ends. The CDR3 sequence is CASSPLDAVNTGELFF. The CDR3 coding sequence is TGCGCCAGCAGCCCCCTTGATGCGGTTAACACCGGGGAGCTGTTTTTT.

This clonotype was observed many times. The chain is built from TRBV7-9 and TRBJ2-7; D tentatively reads TRBD1 or TRBD2 (5 bases each). V was shortened by 2 bases and J by 0 bases, with 14 bases between the two germline ends. The CDR3 spans 16 residues. Germline CDR1 reads SEHNR; CDR2 reads FQNEAQ (reference sequence). This chain's CDR3 is CASSLKGTRSSYEQYF. The DNA for the CDR3 is TGTGCCAGCAGCTTAAAGGGGACCAGGAGCTCCTACGAGCAGTACTTC. The whole variable domain, filled in from reference TRBV7-9 and TRBJ2-7, reads DTGVSQNPRHKITKRGQNVTFRCDPISEHNRLYWYRQTLGQGPEFLTYFQNEAQLEKSRLLSDRFSAERPKGSFSTLEIQRTEQGDSAMYLCASSLKGTRSSYEQYFGPGTRLTVT.

This clonotype was counted at least ten times. This sequence joins TRBV20-1 and TRBJ2-1, with D possibly TRBD2 on 6 matching bases. Between the trimmed V and J ends, which lost 5 bases and 0 bases, there was a span of 11 bases. This CDR3 is built from 14 residues. Germline V gives CDR1 DFQATT, CDR2 SNEGSKA (reference sequence). The CDR3 is CSAGTWSSYNEQFF. Here the CDR3 DNA reads TGCAGTGCTGGGACTTGGAGCTCCTACAATGAGCAGTTCTTC.

This clonotype was seen at least ten times. This CDR3 reads CASSRAENGSYEQYF. CDR3 nucleotide sequence: TGCGCCAGCAGCCGCGCCGAGAACGGCTCCTACGAGCAGTACTTC. The genes are TRBV10-2 and TRBJ2-7; D is unresolved. The V gene lost 6 bases and the J gene lost 0 bases, with 15 bases spanning the gap. Per the germline V gene, CDR1 is WSHSY and CDR2 is SAAADI. The CDR3 spans 15 residues.

This clonotype has ten or more counts. The chain links TRBV18 to TRBJ2-7, with 9 nucleotides matching TRBD1. Looked up from germline, CDR1 is KGHSH and CDR2 is LQKENI. Trimming took 4 bases from V and 6 from J; bases not matched to a gene: 10. The CDR3 covers 15 residues. In DNA, the CDR3 is TGTGCCAGCTCACGCTCCGGGACAGGGATAGGCGAGCAGTACTTC. Translating it yields CASSRSGTGIGEQYF.

The rearrangement links TRBV15 to TRBJ2-1; D might be TRBD1 or TRBD2, each matching 7 bases. Germline lookup yields CDR1 LNHNV and CDR2 YYDKDF (reference sequence). V was pared by 4 bases and J by 8 bases, with 18 bases between. The CDR3 has 15 residues. CDR3 nucleotides: TGTGCCACCAGCAAACAGGGGAGGGCTCCCCATGAGCAGTTCTTC. Translation: CATSKQGRAPHEQFF.

This clonotype was observed many times. This chain connects TRBV20-1 to TRBJ2-1; TRBD2 matches 7 bases. Germline V gene lookup returns CDR1 DFQATT and CDR2 SNEGSKA (reference sequence). V shed 0 bases, J shed 2 bases, and the junction held 13 bases outside the gene matches. This CDR3 is built from 18 residues. The CDR3 is CSAREEVRTGLAYNEQFF. The CDR3 DNA sequence: TGCAGTGCTAGAGAGGAGGTGAGAACCGGACTAGCCTACAATGAGCAGTTCTTC.

In this sample, this clonotype turned up many times. This chain connects TRBV9 to TRBJ2-2, with a weak D call TRBD2 (5 bases). This CDR3 has 15 residues. In germline, CDR1 is SGDLS, CDR2 YYNGEE. The V gene lost 3 bases and the J gene lost 0 bases, with 9 bases spanning the gap. CDR3 DNA: TGTGCCAGCAGCGACGGGATATCGAACACCGGGGAGCTGTTTTTT. Translation gives CASSDGISNTGELFF.

Many counts were recorded for this clonotype. This rearrangement joins TRBV7-9 to TRBJ2-7; the D is unclear. The CDR3 is made up of 12 amino acids. Trimming stripped 5 bases from V and 2 bases from J, with 7 bases between. CDR1 and CDR2 from the germline V gene are SEHNR and FQNEAQ (reference sequence). CDR3: CASSKQTYEQYF. CDR3 nucleotides: TGTGCCAGCAGCAAACAAACCTACGAGCAGTACTTC.

In this sample, this clonotype turned up many times. Sequence at one end of the junction differs from germline and may be a read error. The rearrangement links TRBV20-1 to TRBJ2-5, with 7 bases that match TRBD1. This CDR3 region has 15 residues. The germline gives CDR1 DFQATT, CDR2 SNEGSKA (reference sequence). CDR3 amino acids: CSARDLGQYQETQYF. The DNA for the CDR3 is TGCAGTGCTCGAGATCTGGGACAGTACCAAGAGACCCAGTACTTC.